The 32 T cell receptor beta chains reported below all come from one sample, sequenced in a study of liver allograft versus peripheral blood T cells. The wider study: Graft-liver T cell receptor repertoires were compared against recipient peripheral blood repertoires.

TCRdb reanalysed the reads using MiXCR and keeps one entry per CDR3 protein. The data hold approximately 6,600 distinct CDR3 sequences, with around 16% observed a single time. All receptors derive from a human patient who had a liver transplant. The graft donor may be the source of some T cells.

This clonotype is medium-sized (0.01 to 0.1%) by share. The chain has TRBV6-5 and TRBJ2-1, with 14 bases aligning to TRBD2. Germline loops: CDR1 MNHEY, CDR2 SVGAGI. The CDR3 spans 18 residues. J was trimmed by 5 bases and V by 0 bases; bases with no gene match: 6. CDR3 amino acids: CASSYSHRTSGGNNEQFF. The CDR3 nucleotides read TGTGCCAGCAGTTACTCCCACCGGACTAGCGGGGGGAACAATGAGCAGTTCTTC.

This sequence joins TRBV20-1 and TRBJ1-2; a weak D match, TRBD1 (5 bases). Deletions cut 4 bases from V and 0 bases from J, with 15 bases between. This CDR3 comprises 15 residues. CDR1 and CDR2 from the germline V gene are DFQATT and SNEGSKA (reference sequence). CDR3 loop: CSAKSRQTANYGYTF. CDR3 nucleotide sequence: TGCAGTGCTAAAAGCCGACAGACAGCTAACTATGGCTACACCTTC.

This rearrangement joins TRBV28 to TRBJ2-7, with D possibly TRBD2 on 7 matching bases. Trimming shortened V by 8 bases and J by 7 bases, and 24 bases separated the two germline ends. CDR3 length: 15 residues. Germline values: CDR1 MDHEN, CDR2 SYDVKM. CDR3 loop: CASLFGSGGRGEQYF. The CDR3 DNA reads as TGTGCCAGCTTGTTCGGGTCGGGGGGCCGGGGGGAGCAGTACTTC.

Here the CDR3 reads CASRSSYEQYF. Here the CDR3 DNA reads TGTGCCAGCAGGAGTTCCTACGAGCAGTACTTC. The chain carries TRBV3-1 and TRBJ2-7; the D is unclear. CDR3 length equals 11 residues. V was cut by 6 bases and J by 1 base, with 4 bases left in between. The germline V gene encodes CDR1 LGHDT and CDR2 YNNKEL (reference sequence).

The chain couples TRBV5-4 to TRBJ1-1; D is unclear. V was clipped by 5 bases and J by 1 base, with 9 bases between them. Germline loops: CDR1 SGHNT, CDR2 YYREEE (reference sequence). CDR3 length equals 13 residues. DNA of the CDR3: TGTGCCAGCAGGCTCGCGGGGAACACTGAAGCTTTCTTT. Its translation is CASRLAGNTEAFF.

By proportion, this clonotype is medium-sized (0.01 to 0.1%). This chain joins TRBV6-6 and TRBJ1-6; D unresolved. This CDR3 contains 16 residues. V lost 1 base to trimming and J lost 0 bases, with 7 bases between them. From germline, CDR1 is MNHNY and CDR2 SVGAGI (reference sequence). CDR3 nucleotides: TGTGCCAGCAGTTACTTGGGTGGCTCCTATAATTCACCCCTCCACTTT. Its translation: CASSYLGGSYNSPLHF.

In its sample, this clonotype was seen a few times. The V call is TRBV20-1, the J call TRBJ2-1; D uncertain. V lost 6 bases and J lost 6, with 9 bases in between. CDR1 DFQATT and CDR2 SNEGSKA come from the germline V gene (reference sequence). CDR3 length: 11 residues. CDR3 protein: CSAGQTNEQFF. CDR3 sequence (DNA): TGCAGTGCCGGTCAAACCAATGAGCAGTTCTTC.

This rearrangement joins TRBV5-1 to TRBJ2-7, with unresolved D. V lost 5 bases to trimming and J lost 5 bases, with 11 bases between them. Germline V lookup: CDR1 SGHRS, CDR2 YFSETQ. The CDR3 length is 12 residues. CDR3 region: CASRDSFHEQYF. Here the CDR3 DNA reads TGCGCCAGCAGGGATAGCTTCCACGAGCAGTACTTC.

Within the sample, this clonotype is medium-sized (0.01 to 0.1%). The chain links TRBV6-1 to TRBJ2-1, with D possibly matching TRBD1 (6 bases). The ends were cut back, 4 bases at V and 2 bases at J, with 12 bases in the middle. This CDR3 region has 15 residues. The germline CDR1 and CDR2 sequences are MNHNS and SASEGT. As DNA, the CDR3 is TGTGCCAGCAGTGGTGAAGGACAGACCTACAATGAGCAGTTCTTC. This translates into CASSGEGQTYNEQFF.

Judged by abundance, this clonotype is medium-sized. The chain has TRBV6-6 and TRBJ2-7; D is unclear. V was trimmed by 6 bases and J by 2 bases, leaving 11 bases between them. CDR3 length equals 13 residues. Germline V lookup: CDR1 MNHNY, CDR2 SVGAGI (reference sequence). This CDR3 is CASRPESTYEQYF. In nucleotides, the CDR3 is TGTGCCAGCAGGCCAGAGTCGACCTACGAGCAGTACTTC.

Within the sample, this clonotype is medium-sized (0.01 to 0.1%). J is TRBJ1-5 and V is TRBV24-1; a weak D match, TRBD1 (5 bases). The V end was cut by 9 bases, the J end by 2 bases, with 13 bases between. Germline CDR1 KGHDR, CDR2 SFDVKD. CDR3 length: 14 residues. In DNA, the CDR3 is TGTGCCACCGGGGGATCTGGGGGCAATCAGCCCCAGCATTTT. Protein product: CATGGSGGNQPQHF.

Sample share makes this clonotype medium-sized. V usage is TRBV18 and J usage is TRBJ2-7; 10 nucleotides match TRBD2. This CDR3 has 16 residues. Germline loops: CDR1 KGHSH, CDR2 LQKENI. V was pared by 3 bases and J by 1 base, with 6 bases of the junction left unmatched. The CDR3 reads CASSPPIAGGSYEQYF. The CDR3 DNA is TGTGCCAGCTCACCGCCCATAGCGGGAGGATCCTACGAGCAGTACTTC.

This sequence joins TRBV20-1 and TRBJ2-7; the D is unclear. Trimming stripped 1 base from V and 6 bases from J, with 4 bases between. CDR3 size: 10 residues. Per the germline V gene, CDR1 is DFQATT and CDR2 is SNEGSKA (reference sequence). CDR3 bases: TGCAGTGCTAGAGGAGGCGAGCAGTACTTC. This translates into CSARGGEQYF.

This clonotype is medium-sized by share. This sequence joins TRBV19 and TRBJ2-2, with TRBD2 as a possible D gene (5 bases). Trimming stripped 1 base from V and 5 bases from J, with 11 bases between. There are 15 residues in the CDR3. From germline, CDR1 is LNHDA and CDR2 SQIVND (reference sequence). The CDR3 coding sequence is TGTGCCAGTAGTATAGTGGTAGGAGGAACCGGGGAGCTGTTTTTT. Protein: CASSIVVGGTGELFF.

This clonotype is medium-sized. The chain has TRBV12-3 or TRBV12-4 and TRBJ2-3, with 11 positions matching TRBD2. J gave up 1 base and V 3 bases, and 6 bases lay outside the gene matches. This CDR3 spans 17 amino acids. Here the CDR3 DNA reads TGTGCCAGCAGTTTTAGCGGGGGGGCGACCCGCACAGATACGCAGTATTTT. It translates to CASSFSGGATRTDTQYF.

V usage is TRBV7-9 and J usage is TRBJ1-1; D not resolved. The CDR3 is 12 amino acids. Trimming took off 3 bases at V and 2 bases at J, with 4 bases between the two ends. Per the germline V gene, CDR1 is SEHNR and CDR2 is FQNEAQ (reference sequence). The CDR3 region has the DNA TGTGCCAGCAGCTTTGGTAACACTGAAGCTTTCTTT. Amino acids: CASSFGNTEAFF.

This clonotype is deemed medium-sized. The genes are TRBV19 and TRBJ1-2; TRBD1 aligns across 7 bases. The CDR3 is 16 residues long. The germline V gene encodes CDR1 LNHDA and CDR2 SQIVND (reference sequence). J lost 4 bases, V lost 5 bases, and 13 bases had no gene match. The CDR3 nucleotides are TGTGCCAGTAGTCTAGGGGGACAGCAAAGTTCCTATGGCTACACCTTC. Translated: CASSLGGQQSSYGYTF.

This clonotype is categorized as medium-sized. This sequence joins TRBV27 and TRBJ1-6; D possibly corresponds to TRBD1 (6 bases). The CDR3 contains 14 residues. Per germline, CDR1 MNHEY and CDR2 SMNVEV (reference sequence). The V end lost 6 bases, the J end lost 7 bases, and 13 bases lay between the germline ends. The CDR3 here is CASSRGQINSPLHF. DNA for the CDR3: TGTGCCAGCAGCCGCGGACAGATCAATTCACCCCTCCACTTT.

This clonotype is labeled as medium-sized. The chain is built from TRBV18 and TRBJ1-4; D unclear. The CDR3 is 16 amino acids. Germline V gives CDR1 KGHSH, CDR2 LQKENI. The germline V and J ends were trimmed by 3 bases and 0 bases, with 11 bases remaining between them. CDR3 sequence (DNA): TGTGCCAGCTCACCGAGTATCGGTTCAACTAATGAAAAACTGTTTTTT. It encodes CASSPSIGSTNEKLFF.

By sample fraction, this clonotype is medium-sized. The chain links TRBV10-3 to TRBJ2-2; TRBD1 is a possible D gene (6 bases). Trimming shortened V by 11 bases and J by 6 bases, and 13 bases separated the two germline ends. Germline values: CDR1 ENHRY, CDR2 SYGVKD. There are 12 residues in the CDR3. CDR3: CAARQEPGELFF. CDR3 DNA: TGTGCCGCCCGACAGGAGCCCGGGGAGCTGTTTTTT.

This clonotype was observed once. Just one base apart from a much larger clone, this may be a read error. This chain joins TRBV6-5 and TRBJ2-1; the match to TRBD1 covers 8 bases. J was trimmed by 10 bases and V by 2 bases; bases with no gene match: 19. The CDR3 spans 18 residues. The V gene's germline CDR1 is MNHEY and CDR2 SVGAGI. The CDR3 DNA follows: TGTGCCAGCAGTTACGAAGGGTGGGACAGGCCGGGTTCATGGGAGCAGTTCTTC. It codes for CASSYEGWDRPGSWEQFF.

The rearrangement joins TRBV12-3 or TRBV12-4 to TRBJ1-1; weak D call: TRBD1 (5 bases). CDR3 size: 15 residues. Trimming removed 5 bases from V and 6 bases from J, with 19 bases in between. The CDR3 is CASSPDGAFWAEAFF. The DNA for the CDR3 is TGTGCCAGCAGTCCCGACGGGGCTTTTTGGGCTGAAGCTTTCTTT.

The chain uses TRBV12-3 or TRBV12-4 and TRBJ2-3, with 10 bases that match TRBD1. V dropped 7 bases and J dropped 4; count of bases not matched to a gene: 5. This CDR3 is built from 14 residues. DNA of the CDR3: TGTGCCAGCAACATCGGGACAGGGGCAGATACGCAGTATTTT. Protein: CASNIGTGADTQYF.

This clonotype is categorized as medium-sized. The V gene is TRBV6-5, the J gene TRBJ1-1; D is unclear. CDR1 and CDR2 (germline): MNHEY, SVGAGI. V lost 3 bases to trimming and J lost 8 bases, with 7 bases between them. The CDR3 is 11 amino acids. The DNA for the CDR3 is TGTGCCAGCAGTTATCCGGGGGAAGCTTTCTTT. Translation gives CASSYPGEAFF.

By sample fraction, this clonotype is medium-sized. V and J are TRBV6-5 and TRBJ1-6, with D uncertain. From germline, CDR1 is MNHEY and CDR2 SVGAGI. CDR3 size: 15 residues. Trimming shortened V by 2 bases and J by 6 bases, and 11 bases separated the two germline ends. CDR3: CASSYAWGGNSPLHF. In DNA form, the CDR3 reads TGTGCCAGCAGTTACGCGTGGGGAGGTAATTCACCCCTCCACTTT.

The count of this clonotype is one. A much larger clone lies one base from this, so it may be a read error. The V gene is TRBV18, the J gene TRBJ1-5; tentatively, D is TRBD1 (5 bases). Germline assignment: CDR1 KGHSH and CDR2 LQKENI. The CDR3 sequence is 16 residues long. The CDR3 nucleotides are TGTGCCAGCTCACCACTGGCCGGGACGAGCAATCAGCCCGAGCATTTT. Translation: CASSPLAGTSNQPEHF.

In its sample, this clonotype ranks as large. The V and J genes are TRBV19 and TRBJ1-2, with D hard to call. This CDR3 contains 17 residues. CDR1 is LNHDA, CDR2 SQIVND, per germline (reference sequence). Trimming cost V 0 bases and J 4 bases, with 18 bases left between them. CDR3 bases: TGTGCCAGTAGTATAGATCATAGATCCTCGGCGGTCTATGGCTACACCTTC. Protein sequence: CASSIDHRSSAVYGYTF.

V and J are TRBV28 and TRBJ2-7; no clear D. V lost 5 bases, J lost 2 bases, and 16 bases lay in between. This CDR3 has 15 amino acids. Germline lookup yields CDR1 MDHEN and CDR2 SYDVKM. CDR3 in DNA: TGTGCCAGCAGTACCCCGGGCAGGCTAACCTACGAGCAGTACTTC. Translating gives CASSTPGRLTYEQYF.

This clonotype was observed a handful of times. The genes are TRBV25-1 and TRBJ1-2, with D unclear. The CDR3 runs to 13 residues. CDR1 MGHDK and CDR2 SYGVNS come from the germline V gene. Trimming shortened V by 8 bases and J by 2 bases, and 12 bases separated the two germline ends. The CDR3 loop is CASGKDGNYGYTF. As DNA, the CDR3 is TGTGCCAGCGGGAAAGACGGGAACTATGGCTACACCTTC.

The rearrangement joins TRBV19 to TRBJ1-6, with no clear D. Trimming shortened V by 6 bases and J by 8 bases, and 8 bases separated the two germline ends. From germline, CDR1 is LNHDA and CDR2 SQIVND (reference sequence). This CDR3 has 12 residues. The CDR3 DNA sequence: TGTGCCAGTAGGATGAGGGATTCACCCCTCCACTTT. Translating gives CASRMRDSPLHF.

The rearrangement links TRBV12-3 or TRBV12-4 to TRBJ2-2, with D unresolved. This CDR3 region has 13 residues. The V end lost 7 bases, the J end lost 4 bases, and 10 bases lay between the germline ends. The CDR3 loop reads CASTRASTGELFF. The CDR3 DNA sequence: TGTGCCAGCACCCGGGCGAGCACCGGGGAGCTGTTTTTT.

The chain carries TRBV6-6 and TRBJ1-1; 9 nucleotides agree with TRBD1. Germline V lookup: CDR1 MNHNY, CDR2 SVGAGI (reference sequence). The trim removed 6 bases at V and 3 bases at J, leaving 5 bases unmatched. There are 14 residues in the CDR3. The CDR3 nucleotides read TGTGCCAGCAGGACGGACAGGGGTCACACTGAAGCTTTCTTT. Translated: CASRTDRGHTEAFF.